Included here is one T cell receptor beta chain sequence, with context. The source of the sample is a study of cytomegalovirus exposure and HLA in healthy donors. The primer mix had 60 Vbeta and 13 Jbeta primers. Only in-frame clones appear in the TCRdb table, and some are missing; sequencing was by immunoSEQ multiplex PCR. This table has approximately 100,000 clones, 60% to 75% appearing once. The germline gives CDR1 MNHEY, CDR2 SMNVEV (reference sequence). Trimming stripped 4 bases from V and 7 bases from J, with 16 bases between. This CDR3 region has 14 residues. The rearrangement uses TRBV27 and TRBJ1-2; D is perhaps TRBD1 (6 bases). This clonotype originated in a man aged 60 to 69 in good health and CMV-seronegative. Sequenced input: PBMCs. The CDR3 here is CASSYRLGALGYTF. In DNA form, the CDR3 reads TGTGCCAGCAGTTACCGCTTGGGGGCGCTTGGCTACACCTTC.